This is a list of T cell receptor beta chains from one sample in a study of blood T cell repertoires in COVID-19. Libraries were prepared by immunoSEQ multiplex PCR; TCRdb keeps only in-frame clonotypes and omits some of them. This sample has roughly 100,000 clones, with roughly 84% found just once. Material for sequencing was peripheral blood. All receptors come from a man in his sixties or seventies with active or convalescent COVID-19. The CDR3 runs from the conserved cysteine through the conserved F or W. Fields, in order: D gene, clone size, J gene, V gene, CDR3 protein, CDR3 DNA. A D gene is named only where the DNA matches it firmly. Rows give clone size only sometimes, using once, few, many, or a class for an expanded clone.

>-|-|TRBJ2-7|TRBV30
CAWTYGGGRYEQYF
TGTGCCTGGACTTATGGAGGGGGCAGGTACGAGCAGTACTTC
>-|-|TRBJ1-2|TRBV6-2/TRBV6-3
CASSYSQGMGGYTF
TGTGCCAGCAGTTACTCCCAGGGGATGGGAGGCTACACCTTC
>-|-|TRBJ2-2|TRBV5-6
CASHIRTGELFF
TGTGCCAGTCATATTAGGACTGGGGAGCTGTTTTTT
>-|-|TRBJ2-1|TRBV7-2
CASSLDGGSSYNEQFF
TGTGCCAGCAGCTTAGATGGCGGATCCTCCTACAATGAGCAGTTCTTC
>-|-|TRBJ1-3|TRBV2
CASSLREGYGNTIYF
TGTGCCAGCAGCCTGAGGGAGGGTTATGGAAACACCATATATTTT
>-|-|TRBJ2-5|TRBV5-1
CASSISYQETQYF
TGCGCCAGCAGCATAAGCTACCAAGAGACCCAGTACTTC
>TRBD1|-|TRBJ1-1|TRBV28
CASSSMGQGSTEAFF
TGTGCCAGCAGTTCAATGGGACAGGGGAGCACTGAAGCTTTCTTT
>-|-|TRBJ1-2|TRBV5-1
CASSLEAGDPTEGYTF
TGCGCCAGCAGCTTGGAGGCGGGGGACCCCACGGAAGGCTACACCTTC
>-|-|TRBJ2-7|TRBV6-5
CASRGVPYEQYF
TGTGCCAGCAGAGGGGTTCCCTACGAGCAGTACTTC
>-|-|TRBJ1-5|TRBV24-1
CATSEKRNQPQHF
TGTGCCACCAGTGAAAAGCGCAATCAGCCCCAGCATTTT
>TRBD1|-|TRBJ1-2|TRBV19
CASSIAPGQGARGYTF
TGTGCCAGTAGTATAGCCCCGGGACAGGGGGCAAGGGGCTACACCTTC
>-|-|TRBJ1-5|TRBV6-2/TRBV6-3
CASSKFTPESQPQHF
TGTGCCAGCAGCAAGTTTACCCCGGAGTCCCAGCCCCAGCATTTT
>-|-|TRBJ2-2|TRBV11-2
CASSLNTGELFF
TGTGCCAGCAGCCTAAACACCGGGGAGCTGTTTTTT
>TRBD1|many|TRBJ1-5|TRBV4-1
CASSQEPGGLQPQHF
TGCGCCAGCAGCCAAGAACCAGGGGGCCTTCAGCCCCAGCATTTT
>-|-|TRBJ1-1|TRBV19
CASRPRDLNTEAFF
TGTGCCAGTAGGCCACGAGATTTGAACACTGAAGCTTTCTTT
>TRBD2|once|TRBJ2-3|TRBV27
CASSFLAGGRTDTQYF
TGTGCCAGCAGTTTTCTAGCGGGGGGCCGCACAGATACGCAGTATTTT
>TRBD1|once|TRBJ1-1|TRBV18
CASSDRGERAFF
TGTGCCAGTTCCGACAGGGGTGAGAGGGCTTTCTTT
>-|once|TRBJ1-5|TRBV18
CASSPLKGDQPQHF
TGTGCCAGCTCACCATTAAAGGGGGATCAGCCCCAGCATTTT
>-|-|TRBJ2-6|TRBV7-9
CASSLVLGAGANVLTF
TGTGCCAGCAGCTTAGTCTTGGGGGCCGGGGCCAACGTCCTGACTTTC
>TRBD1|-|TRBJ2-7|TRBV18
CASSFGTGLTYEQYF
TGTGCCAGCTCGTTTGGGACAGGGCTAACCTACGAGCAGTACTTC
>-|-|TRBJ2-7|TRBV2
CASSQQNGYEQYF
TGTGCCAGCAGTCAACAGAACGGATACGAGCAGTACTTC
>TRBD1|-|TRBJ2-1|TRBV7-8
CASSLAGQGNEQFF
TGTGCCAGCAGCTTAGCGGGACAGGGAAATGAGCAGTTCTTC
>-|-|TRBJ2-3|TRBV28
CATQEADTQYF
TGTGCCACCCAGGAGGCGGATACGCAGTATTTT
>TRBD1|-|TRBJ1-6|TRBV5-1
CASSLEAGTGNSPLHF
TGCGCCAGCAGCTTGGAGGCAGGGACAGGAAATTCACCCCTCCACTTT
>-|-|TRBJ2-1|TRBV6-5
CASSFTGTSWSEQFF
TGTGCCAGCAGTTTCACAGGGACCTCGTGGAGTGAGCAGTTCTTC
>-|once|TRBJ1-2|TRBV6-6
CASSYPGQSYGYTF
TGTGCCAGCAGTTACCCCGGACAGAGCTATGGCTACACCTTC
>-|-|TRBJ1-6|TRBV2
CASSDPPANSPLHF
TGTGCCAGCAGTGATCCCCCAGCGAATTCACCCCTCCACTTT
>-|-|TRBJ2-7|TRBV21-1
CASSPGLVYEQYF
TGTGCCAGCAGTCCGGGACTTGTATACGAGCAGTACTTC
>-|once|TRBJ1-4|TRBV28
CASSSIEKLFF
TGTGCCAGCAGTTCAATTGAAAAACTGTTTTTT
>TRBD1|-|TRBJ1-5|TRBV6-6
CASRPGTGGEQPQHF
TGTGCCAGCAGGCCCGGGACAGGGGGCGAGCAGCCCCAGCATTTT
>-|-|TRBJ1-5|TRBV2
CASSGVTNQPQHF
TGTGCCAGCAGTGGTGTCACTAATCAGCCCCAGCATTTT
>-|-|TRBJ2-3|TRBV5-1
CASSLGSGTPSTDTQYF
TGCGCCAGCAGCTTGGGTTCCGGGACACCAAGCACAGATACGCAGTATTTT
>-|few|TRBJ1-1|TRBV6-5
CASSYGSVNTEAFF
TGTGCCAGCAGTTACGGCTCAGTGAACACTGAAGCTTTCTTT
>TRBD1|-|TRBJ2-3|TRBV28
CASLDRGRTDTQYF
TGTGCCAGCCTCGACAGGGGACGCACAGATACGCAGTATTTT
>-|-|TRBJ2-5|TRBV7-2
CASSFSRFGETQYF
TGTGCCAGCAGCTTCTCCCGATTCGGAGAGACCCAGTACTTC